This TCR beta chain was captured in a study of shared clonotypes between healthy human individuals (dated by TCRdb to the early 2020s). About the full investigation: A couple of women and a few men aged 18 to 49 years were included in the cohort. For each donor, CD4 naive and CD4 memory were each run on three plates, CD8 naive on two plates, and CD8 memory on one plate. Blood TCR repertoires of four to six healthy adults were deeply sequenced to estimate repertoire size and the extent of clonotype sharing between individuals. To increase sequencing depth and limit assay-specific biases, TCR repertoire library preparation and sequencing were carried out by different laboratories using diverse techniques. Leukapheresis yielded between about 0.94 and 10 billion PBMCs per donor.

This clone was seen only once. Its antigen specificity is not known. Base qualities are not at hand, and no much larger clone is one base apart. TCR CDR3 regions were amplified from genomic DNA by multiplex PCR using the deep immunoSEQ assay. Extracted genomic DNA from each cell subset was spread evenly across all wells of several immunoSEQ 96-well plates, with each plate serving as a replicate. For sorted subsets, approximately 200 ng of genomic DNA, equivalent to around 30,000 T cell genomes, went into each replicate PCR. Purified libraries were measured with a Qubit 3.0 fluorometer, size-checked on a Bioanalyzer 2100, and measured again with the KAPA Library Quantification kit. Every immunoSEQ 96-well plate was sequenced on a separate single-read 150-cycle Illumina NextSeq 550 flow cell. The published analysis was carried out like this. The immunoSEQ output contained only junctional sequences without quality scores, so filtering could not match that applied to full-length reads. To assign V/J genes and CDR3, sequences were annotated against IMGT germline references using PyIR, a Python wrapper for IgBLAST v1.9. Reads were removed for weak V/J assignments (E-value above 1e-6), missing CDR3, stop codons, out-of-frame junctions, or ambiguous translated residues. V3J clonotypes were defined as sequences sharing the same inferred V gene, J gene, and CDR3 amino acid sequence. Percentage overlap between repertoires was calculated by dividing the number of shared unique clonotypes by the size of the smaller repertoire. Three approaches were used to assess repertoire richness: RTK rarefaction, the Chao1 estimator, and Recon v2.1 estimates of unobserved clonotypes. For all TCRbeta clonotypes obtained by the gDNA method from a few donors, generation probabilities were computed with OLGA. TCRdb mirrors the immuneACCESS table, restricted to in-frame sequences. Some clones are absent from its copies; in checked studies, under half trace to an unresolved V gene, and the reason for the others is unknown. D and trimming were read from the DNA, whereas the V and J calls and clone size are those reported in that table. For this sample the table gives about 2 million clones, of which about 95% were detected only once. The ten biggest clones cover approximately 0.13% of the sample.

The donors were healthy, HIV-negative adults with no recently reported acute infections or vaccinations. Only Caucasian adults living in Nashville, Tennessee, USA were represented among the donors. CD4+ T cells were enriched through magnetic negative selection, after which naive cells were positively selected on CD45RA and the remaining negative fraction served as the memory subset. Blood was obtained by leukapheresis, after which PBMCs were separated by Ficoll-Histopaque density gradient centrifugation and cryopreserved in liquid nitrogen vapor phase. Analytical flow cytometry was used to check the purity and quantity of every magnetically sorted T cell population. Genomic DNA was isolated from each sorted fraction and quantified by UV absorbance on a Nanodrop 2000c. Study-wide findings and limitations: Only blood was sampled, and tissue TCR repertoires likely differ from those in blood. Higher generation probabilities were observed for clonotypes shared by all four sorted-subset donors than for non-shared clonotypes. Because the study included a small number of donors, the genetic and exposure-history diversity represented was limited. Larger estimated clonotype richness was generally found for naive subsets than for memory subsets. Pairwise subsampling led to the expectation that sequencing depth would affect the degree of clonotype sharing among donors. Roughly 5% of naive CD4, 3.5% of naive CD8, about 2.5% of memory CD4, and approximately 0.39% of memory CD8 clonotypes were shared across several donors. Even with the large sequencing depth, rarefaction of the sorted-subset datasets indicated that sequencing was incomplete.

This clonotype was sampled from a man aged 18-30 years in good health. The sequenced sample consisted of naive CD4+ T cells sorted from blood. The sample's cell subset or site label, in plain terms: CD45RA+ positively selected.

The CDR3 protein is CASRPTGRARGEQYF. The DNA is TGTGCCAGCAGGCCGACGGGACGGGCGAGGGGTGAGCAGTACTTC. Here the chain combines TRBV6-5 and TRBJ2-7; the D gene is perhaps TRBD1 or TRBD2, each of them matching over 5 bases. V is clipped by 6 bases and J by 7 bases, and the sequence between their germline boundaries is 22 bases long. From the cysteine through the phenylalanine, the CDR3 covers 15 amino acids. The DNA shown is the 45-base CDR3, in frame from base 1. From the germline V gene, CDR1 is MNHEY and CDR2 is SVGAGI.